This entry concerns a single TCR beta chain. Here immunoSEQ multiplex PCR was the method, and the copy in TCRdb shows in-frame clones only, minus some. The data show approximately 120,000 clones, approximately 88% seen once. The data are from a study of T cell responses to AZD1222 COVID-19 vaccine. The germline V gene encodes CDR1 SGHAT and CDR2 FQNNGV. After removal of 2 bases from V and 3 bases from J, the junction contained 5 bases not matched to a gene. CDR3 size: 15 residues. This rearrangement joins TRBV11-2 to TRBJ2-7; 9 positions match TRBD1. The material was peripheral blood, obtained 28 days after the second AZD1222 dose. This receptor was taken from an adult who received the AZD1222 COVID-19 vaccine. CDR3 in amino acids: CASSLLWTGDYEQYF. CDR3 sequence (DNA): TGTGCCAGCAGCTTATTGTGGACAGGGGACTACGAGCAGTACTTC.